What follows are 12 T cell receptor beta chains derived from one specimen sequenced in a study of OX40 agonist ivuxolimab in advanced cancers. Data came from immunoSEQ multiplex PCR; TCRdb stores just in-frame clones and leaves some out. The sample consists of under 70,000 clones, around 90% of them appearing once. The sequencing used CD4+ or CD8+ T cells sorted from blood, collected in a trial of the OX40 agonist ivuxolimab. All receptors come from an adult with an advanced solid tumor such as melanoma, head and neck, liver or kidney cancer.

This chain joins TRBV2 and TRBJ2-3; 7 bases line up with TRBD2. Unmatched junction bases numbered 13, after V lost 4 bases and J lost 3 bases. The CDR3 has 17 amino acids. The germline gives CDR1 SNHLY, CDR2 FYNNEI. The CDR3 nucleotides read TGTGCCAGCAGTGGGGATCTGAGGGGCGGGGGAACAGATACGCAGTATTTT. It yields the protein CASSGDLRGGGTDTQYF.

This sequence joins TRBV9 and TRBJ2-3, with D possibly called TRBD1 or TRBD2 (6 bases each). The CDR3 has 14 amino acids. Per germline, CDR1 SGDLS and CDR2 YYNGEE. Trimming removed 0 bases from V and 4 bases from J, with 9 bases in between. In nucleotides, the CDR3 is TGTGCCAGCAGCGTAGAGGGGGGAGCAGATACGCAGTATTTT. As protein: CASSVEGGADTQYF. The full variable domain, its missing parts supplied by reference TRBV9 and TRBJ2-3, is DSGVTQTPKHLITATGQRVTLRCSPRSGDLSVYWYQQSLDQGLQFLIQYYNGEERAKGNILERFSAQQFPDLHSELNLSSLELGDSALYFCASSVEGGADTQYFGPGTRLTVL.

The chain employs TRBV27 and TRBJ1-1, with D possibly being TRBD1 (5 bases). The CDR3 has 14 amino acids. Germline CDR1 reads MNHEY; CDR2 reads SMNVEV (reference sequence). Trimming took 5 bases from V and 5 from J, leaving 15 bases between them. The CDR3: CASSGHGGVTEAFF. The CDR3 DNA is TGTGCCAGCAGTGGTCATGGGGGGGTGACTGAAGCTTTCTTT.

The chain links TRBV7-9 to TRBJ2-3; D ambiguous. CDR1 SEHNR and CDR2 FQNEAQ come from the germline V gene (reference sequence). The CDR3 runs to 15 residues. The germline V and J ends were trimmed by 5 bases and 4 bases, with 16 bases remaining between them. The CDR3 DNA is TGTGCCAGCAGCCGCACTCCCTCAAGCGCAGATACGCAGTATTTT. Translated: CASSRTPSSADTQYF.

This clone came up once. The chain joins TRBV7-2 to TRBJ2-3; 9 bases map to TRBD2. V trimming: 1 base; J trimming: 0 bases; junction bases outside the gene matches: 8. This CDR3 is 18 amino acids long. Germline assignment: CDR1 SGHTA and CDR2 FQGNSA. CDR3 DNA: TGTGCCAGCAGCTTAGTGGTTGGGCTAGCGGGGAGCACAGATACGCAGTATTTT. Protein product: CASSLVVGLAGSTDTQYF. Full variable domain (missing parts from reference TRBV7-2 and TRBJ2-3): GAGVSQSPSNKVTEKGKDVELRCDPISGHTALYWYRQSLGQGLEFLIYFQGNSAPDKSGLPSDRFSAERTGGSVSTLTIQRTQQEDSAVYLCASSLVVGLAGSTDTQYFGPGTRLTVL.

The chain carries TRBV5-1 and TRBJ1-3; TRBD1 might be the D (6 bases). This CDR3 has 17 amino acids. The germline V gene has CDR1 SGHRS and CDR2 YFSETQ. The V end was cut by 5 bases, the J end by 0 bases, with 18 bases between. CDR3 in amino acids: CASSEGEGFHSGNTIYF. CDR3 DNA sequence: TGCGCCAGCAGTGAGGGGGAAGGGTTTCACTCTGGAAACACCATATATTTT. Drawing the rest from reference TRBV5-1 and TRBJ1-3, the complete variable domain is KAGVTQTPRYLIKTRGQQVTLSCSPISGHRSVSWYQQTPGQGLQFLFEYFSETQRNKGNFPGRFSGRQFSNSRSEMNVSTLELGDSALYLCASSEGEGFHSGNTIYFGEGSWLTVV.

V is TRBV5-1 and J is TRBJ2-1; D perhaps matches TRBD1 (7 bases). The CDR3 contains 14 residues. Looked up from germline, CDR1 is SGHRS and CDR2 is YFSETQ. The germline V and J ends were trimmed by 2 bases and 4 bases, with 10 bases remaining between them. The CDR3 region is CASSFQGGYNEQFF. The CDR3 nucleotides read TGCGCCAGCAGCTTCCAGGGGGGATACAATGAGCAGTTCTTC. Full variable domain (missing parts from reference TRBV5-1 and TRBJ2-1): KAGVTQTPRYLIKTRGQQVTLSCSPISGHRSVSWYQQTPGQGLQFLFEYFSETQRNKGNFPGRFSGRQFSNSRSEMNVSTLELGDSALYLCASSFQGGYNEQFFGPGTRLTVL.

The chain employs TRBV4-1 and TRBJ1-1, with D possibly being TRBD1 (5 bases). Trimming shortened V by 0 bases and J by 0 bases, and 11 bases separated the two germline ends. Per germline, CDR1 MGHRA and CDR2 YSYEKL. CDR3 length equals 16 residues. The CDR3 spells CASSQDPGTLNTEAFF. CDR3 bases: TGCGCCAGCAGCCAAGATCCGGGGACCCTGAACACTGAAGCTTTCTTT.

On this clone itself: Other nucleotide sequences from this sample produce the same CDR3. V and J are TRBV6-1 and TRBJ1-5; no clear D gene. Germline V CDR1 and CDR2: MNHNS, SASEGT. The CDR3 length is 14 residues. V dropped 1 base and J dropped 3 bases, with 7 bases sitting between them. CDR3 amino acids: CASSEVQYNQPQHF. The CDR3 region has the DNA TGTGCCAGCAGTGAAGTACAATACAATCAGCCCCAGCATTTT.

The rearrangement links TRBV19 to TRBJ2-2; 7 nucleotides align to TRBD1. V shed 7 bases and J 7 bases; nucleotides not matched to a gene: 9. CDR3 length: 14 residues. The V gene's germline CDR1 is LNHDA and CDR2 SQIVND (reference sequence). The CDR3 loop reads CASTRQGFFGELFF. CDR3 bases: TGTGCCAGTACTCGACAGGGTTTCTTCGGGGAGCTGTTTTTT.

This chain uses TRBV2 with TRBJ1-4; TRBD1 aligns across 8 bases. With V trimmed by 10 bases and J by 8 bases, 6 bases remained unmatched. CDR1 and CDR2 (germline): SNHLY, FYNNEI. CDR3 size: 12 residues. CDR3 nucleotides: TGTGCCACGGGACAGGATGTGGAAAAACTGTTTTTT. It encodes CATGQDVEKLFF.

The chain uses TRBV5-6 and TRBJ1-5; TRBD1 agrees at 7 bases. This CDR3 is built from 15 residues. Germline trimming cut 3 bases from V and 5 bases from J; bases unmatched to any gene: 8. Germline V lookup: CDR1 SGHDT, CDR2 YYEEEE. In DNA form, the CDR3 reads TGTGCCAGCAGCTGGACTACAGGGGCTGATCAGCCCCAGCATTTT. Residues: CASSWTTGADQPQHF. The entire variable domain, with the rest obtained from reference TRBV5-6 and TRBJ1-5, is as follows: DAGVTQSPTHLIKTRGQQVTLRCSPKSGHDTVSWYQQALGQGPQFIFQYYEEEERQRGNFPDRFSGHQFPNYSSELNVNALLLGDSALYLCASSWTTGADQPQHFGDGTRLSIL.